This TCR beta chain was captured in a study of identical twins. This clonotype was seen more than once but under ten times. Antigen: not known. Germline V lookup: CDR1 SGHRS, CDR2 YFSETQ. The CDR3 spans 15 residues. The junction had 2 bases not matched to a gene; V was cut back by 0 bases and J by 2 bases. Study-level findings and limits: There is a chance that invariant MAIT and iNKT cells partially muddied zero-insertion analyses. Twin sharing of out-of-frame TCR alpha was underestimated by models in monozygotic pairs. Fewer insertions characterized abundant cord blood beta clonotypes, whereas memory repertoires showed none.

TCRdb processed the 5' RACE reads anew with MiXCR; each CDR3 protein has one entry. The table lists 500,000 to 550,000 distinct CDR3 sequences, around 20% of them singletons. These sequences were also reported in another study, on T cells expressing NK-cell markers. That work contributes: These clonotypes, the leaders elsewhere, also led the CD3+CD56-NKG2C+ fraction in a handful of donors.

Sequenced: CD4+ T cells sorted from blood. The chain has TRBV5-1 and TRBJ2-1, with TRBD2 identical over 7 bases. This TCR was recovered from a woman under 30 in good health. The CDR3 reads CASSLETSPYNEQFF. CDR3 coding DNA: TGCGCCAGCAGCTTGGAGACTAGCCCCTACAATGAGCAGTTCTTC. Looking up the rest from reference TRBV5-1 and TRBJ2-1 gives the full variable domain: KAGVTQTPRYLIKTRGQQVTLSCSPISGHRSVSWYQQTPGQGLQFLFEYFSETQRNKGNFPGRFSGRQFSNSRSEMNVSTLELGDSALYLCASSLETSPYNEQFFGPGTRLTVL.